This is a list of T cell receptor beta chains from one sample in a study of breast tumors, draining lymph nodes, adjacent tissues. TCRdb passed the multiplex PCR reads through MiXCR, listing each CDR3 protein once. The data hold over 250,000 distinct CDR3 sequences, with 30% observed a single time. The sequencing sample was made of axillary lymph node tissue. Receptors were obtained from a female donor with breast cancer. Some clones in this sample may be carry-over from other donors' samples. CDR3s include the opening cysteine and the closing phenylalanine or tryptophan. The order of the fields is J gene, D gene, V gene, clone size, CDR3 protein, CDR3 DNA. D genes are given only for firm matches. Only part of the rows carry a size: once, few, many, or a class if the clone is expanded.

>TRBJ2-2|TRBD1|TRBV6-5|.
CASSYSGQGTGELFF
TGTGCCAGCAGTTACTCGGGACAGGGGACCGGGGAGCTGTTTTTT
>TRBJ2-2|TRBD2|TRBV29-1|.
CSVGGGSATGELFF
TGCAGCGTTGGAGGCGGGAGCGCCACCGGGGAGCTGTTTTTT
>TRBJ1-4|.|TRBV20-1|.
CSADDGRNEKLFF
TGCAGTGCTGATGACGGGAGGAATGAAAAACTGTTTTTT
>TRBJ2-2|TRBD2|TRBV7-9|.
CASSLVLAGNTGELFF
TGTGCCAGCAGCTTAGTACTAGCGGGCAACACCGGGGAGCTGTTTTTT
>TRBJ1-5|.|TRBV29-1|many
CSVEAGSNQPQHF
TGCAGCGTTGAAGCGGGTAGCAATCAGCCCCAGCATTTT
>TRBJ2-1|TRBD2|TRBV4-1|.
CASGQVQWTSVNEQFF
TGCGCCAGCGGCCAAGTCCAATGGACTAGCGTCAATGAGCAGTTCTTC
>TRBJ1-5|.|TRBV20-1|.
CSARELGRVATPSNQPQHF
TGCAGTGCTAGGGAACTAGGGAGGGTTGCGACACCTAGCAATCAGCCCCAGCATTTT
>TRBJ1-5|.|TRBV7-8|.
CASTNTQAAGYQPQHF
TGTGCCAGCACCAACACCCAGGCGGCGGGATATCAGCCCCAGCATTTT
>TRBJ1-6|TRBD1|TRBV10-3|many
CAISPGTGNNSPLHF
TGTGCCATCAGTCCCGGGACAGGGAATAATTCACCCCTCCACTTT
>TRBJ2-2|TRBD1|TRBV20-1|.
CSAGGTGDYGELFF
TGCAGTGCTGGGGGGACAGGGGACTACGGGGAGCTGTTTTTT
>TRBJ1-5|.|TRBV28|.
CASSLGAGNQPQHF
TGTGCCAGCAGTTTAGGGGCAGGGAATCAGCCCCAGCATTTT
>TRBJ2-7|TRBD2|TRBV18|few
CASSPKLAGDTYEQYF
TGTGCCAGCTCACCGAAACTAGCGGGAGATACCTACGAGCAGTACTTC
>TRBJ1-6|.|TRBV6-2/TRBV6-3|many
CASSGQFSNSPLHF
TGTGCCAGCAGCGGACAGTTCTCAAATTCACCCCTCCACTTT
>TRBJ1-2|TRBD1|TRBV19|many
CASTPWTGNLNYGYTF
TGTGCCAGTACCCCGTGGACAGGCAACCTTAACTATGGCTACACCTTC
>TRBJ1-2|.|TRBV19|many
CASTTQDRYYGYTF
TGTGCCAGTACCACGCAGGACAGATACTATGGCTACACCTTC
>TRBJ2-5|.|TRBV6-5|many
CASTQGETQYF
TGTGCCAGCACCCAAGGGGAGACCCAGTACTTC
>TRBJ2-7|TRBD2|TRBV20-1|.
CSASQSGRACEQCF
TGCAGTGCTAGCCAAAGCGGGAGGGCCTGCGAGCAGTGCTTC
>TRBJ2-7|.|TRBV20-1|many
CSALVPGLAYEQYF
TGCAGTGCCCTCGTACCCGGACTTGCCTACGAGCAGTACTTC
>TRBJ2-3|.|TRBV20-1|.
CNASRAVGDTQYF
TGCAATGCATCTAGGGCCGTTGGAGATACGCAGTATTTT
>TRBJ1-5|.|TRBV18|.
CASSPGQFNQPQHF
TGTGCCAGCTCACCAGGACAGTTCAATCAGCCCCAGCATTTT
>TRBJ2-2|.|TRBV10-2|many
CASTLRTFDTGELFF
TGCGCCAGCACCCTCCGAACCTTCGACACCGGGGAGCTGTTTTTT
>TRBJ2-3|TRBD2|TRBV11-3|.
CASTWTSGSVTDTQYF
TGTGCCAGCACTTGGACTAGCGGGAGTGTTACAGATACGCAGTATTTT
>TRBJ2-1|TRBD2|TRBV3-1|few
CASSSGLGNSNEQFF
TGTGCCAGCAGCTCCGGACTAGGGAATAGTAATGAGCAGTTCTTC
>TRBJ2-7|TRBD2|TRBV6-5|many
CASSYPGRGTYEQYF
TGTGCCAGCAGTTACCCCGGGAGGGGAACCTACGAGCAGTACTTC
>TRBJ2-5|.|TRBV20-1|many
CSATAEGETQYF
TGCAGTGCTACCGCGGAGGGGGAGACCCAGTACTTC
>TRBJ1-6|.|TRBV28|many
CASSLQGLVNSPLHF
TGTGCCAGCAGTCTCCAGGGCCTAGTTAATTCACCCCTCCACTTT
>TRBJ1-5|.|TRBV20-1|many
CSATRSSASNQPQHF
TGCAGTGCGACTCGGTCATCCGCCAGCAATCAGCCCCAGCATTTT
>TRBJ2-1|TRBD2|TRBV5-4|few
CASSPGGAGGPVGNEQFF
TGTGCCAGCAGCCCGGGGGGGGCGGGAGGCCCCGTGGGGAATGAGCAGTTCTTC
>TRBJ2-7|TRBD1|TRBV4-1|many
CASSQEAGTVPSSYEQYF
TGCGCCAGCAGCCAAGAGGCCGGGACAGTCCCTTCATCCTACGAGCAGTACTTC
>TRBJ2-2|TRBD2|TRBV30|.
CAWSVASGRNTGELFF
TGTGCCTGGAGTGTGGCTAGCGGGAGGAACACCGGGGAGCTGTTTTTT